This T cell receptor (beta chain) comes out of a study of blood T cell repertoires in COVID-19. Study summary: The cDNA or gDNA used as material had been derived from T cells, B-cell-depleted T cells, or PBMCs.

Assay used: immunoSEQ multiplex PCR; TCRdb lists only in-frame clones, some missing. The sample contains around 76,000 clones, about 90% of which appear only once. Germline V gene data show CDR1 as KGHSH and CDR2 as LQKENI. The CDR3 has 16 amino acids. Trimming took off 3 bases at V and 5 bases at J, with 16 bases between the two ends. This receptor was obtained from a human donor in a cohort sampled during active COVID-19. Specimen: peripheral blood. V is TRBV18 and J is TRBJ2-2; D not certain. In DNA, the CDR3 is TGTGCCAGCTCACCCCCCACTCTGGGCCTGACCGGGGAGCTGTTTTTT. Residues: CASSPPTLGLTGELFF.